This passage covers 7 T cell receptor beta chains from one sample sequenced in a study of control samples from healthy donors and cancer patients. Here immunoSEQ multiplex PCR was the method, and the copy in TCRdb shows in-frame clones only, minus some. The sample lists under 20,000 clones; more than 75% were seen once. The sequenced sample consisted of PBMCs. Receptors originate from a woman in her sixties or seventies with colorectal cancer.

This clone was seen a handful of times. The chain employs TRBV20-1 and TRBJ1-5; no definite D call. The ends were cut back, 3 bases at V and 7 bases at J, with 4 bases in the middle. Germline loops: CDR1 DFQATT, CDR2 SNEGSKA (reference sequence). The CDR3 sequence is 10 residues long. The CDR3 region is CSARGQPQHF. For the CDR3, the DNA is TGCAGTGCTAGGGGGCAGCCCCAGCATTTT.

The V and J genes are TRBV5-4 and TRBJ1-1; maybe TRBD1 (6 bases). The V end lost 0 bases, the J end lost 4 bases, and 10 bases lay between the germline ends. Looked up from germline, CDR1 is SGHNT and CDR2 is YYREEE (reference sequence). This CDR3 spans 14 amino acids. The CDR3 nucleotides read TGTGCCAGCAGCTTGGACAGGGAGGGCACTGAAGCTTTCTTT. This codes for CASSLDREGTEAFF.

This clone was found once. The rearrangement links TRBV3-1 (or the pseudogene TRBV3-2) to TRBJ2-5; 11 positions agree with TRBD1. Germline V gene lookup returns CDR1 LGHDT and CDR2 YNNKEL (reference sequence). The CDR3 loop spans 15 amino acids. The ends lost 4 bases at V and 3 bases at J; junction bases unmatched: 4. This chain's CDR3 is CASSRTGGREETQYF. CDR3 sequence (DNA): TGTGCCAGCAGCCGGACAGGGGGCAGGGAAGAGACCCAGTACTTC.

V and J are TRBV9 and TRBJ1-6; D uncertain. V lost 4 bases, J lost 7 bases, and 12 bases lay in between. This CDR3 has 14 residues. Germline CDR1 SGDLS, CDR2 YYNGEE. The DNA of the CDR3 is TGTGCCAGCAGCCCCGCGGCAAAAAATTCACCCCTCCACTTT. This gives the protein CASSPAAKNSPLHF.

This clone was seen once. J is TRBJ2-1 and V is TRBV9; D tentatively fits TRBD1 or TRBD2 (6 bases each). The CDR3 runs 15 residues. Germline CDR1 and CDR2: SGDLS and YYNGEE. V was pared by 3 bases and J by 14 bases, with 24 bases between. The CDR3 is CASSAVGGRSASKFF. In nucleotides, the CDR3 is TGTGCCAGCAGCGCTGTAGGGGGGAGAAGCGCGAGTAAGTTCTTC.

The V and J genes are TRBV6-6 and TRBJ1-1; D is possibly TRBD1 (5 bases). In germline, CDR1 is MNHNY, CDR2 SVGAGI (reference sequence). The CDR3 extends over 14 amino acids. CDR3 in amino acids: CAGATGRLNTEAFF. DNA for the CDR3: TGTGCAGGGGCCACAGGACGATTGAACACTGAAGCTTTCTTT.

V is TRBV5-1 and J is TRBJ1-1; 7 bases are a match to TRBD1. Germline loops: CDR1 SGHRS, CDR2 YFSETQ. V was clipped by 0 bases and J by 4 bases; unmatched bases: 3. CDR3 length: 14 amino acids. The CDR3 loop reads CASSLGQGGTEAFF. The CDR3, as DNA: TGCGCCAGCAGCTTGGGACAGGGAGGCACTGAAGCTTTCTTT.